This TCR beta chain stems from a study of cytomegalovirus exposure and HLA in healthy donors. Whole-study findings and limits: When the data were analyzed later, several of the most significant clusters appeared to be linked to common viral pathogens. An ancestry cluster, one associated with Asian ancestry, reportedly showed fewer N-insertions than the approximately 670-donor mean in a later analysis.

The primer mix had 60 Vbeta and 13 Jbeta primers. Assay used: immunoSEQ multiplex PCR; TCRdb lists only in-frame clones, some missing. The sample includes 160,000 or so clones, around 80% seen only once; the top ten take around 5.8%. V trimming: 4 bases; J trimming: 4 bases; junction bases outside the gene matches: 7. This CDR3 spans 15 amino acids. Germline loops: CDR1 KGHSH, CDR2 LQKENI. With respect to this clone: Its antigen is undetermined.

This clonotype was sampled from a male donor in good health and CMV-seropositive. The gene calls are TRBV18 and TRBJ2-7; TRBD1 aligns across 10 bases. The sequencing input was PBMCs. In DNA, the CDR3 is TGTGCCAGCTCACGGGGGACAGGGGACGTGTACGAGCAGTACTTC. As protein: CASSRGTGDVYEQYF.